These 21 T cell receptor beta chains originate from one sample sequenced in a study of CD8 T cells in ankylosing spondylitis. Study-wide findings and caveats: Among TCR beta sequences, a motif of eight highly homologous variants appeared characteristic of ankylosing spondylitis blood.

TCRdb analysed the 5' RACE reads with MiXCR anew, one entry per CDR3 protein. The repertoire holds some 800,000 distinct CDR3 sequences, about 12% seen once, with under 0.6% in the top ten. The antigens these receptors bind are not known. Sequencing was done on a sample of blood, either unsorted or a sorted T cell fraction (not recorded which). The receptors originated from a male donor with ankylosing spondylitis.

The chain couples TRBV28 to TRBJ2-6; 9 bases align to TRBD1. The CDR3 has 18 residues. Germline V gene lookup returns CDR1 MDHEN and CDR2 SYDVKM. The V gene end was trimmed by 3 bases and the J gene end by 0 bases; junction bases not matched to a gene: 6. CDR3 nucleotides: TGTGCCAGCAGTTTTTGGGGGACAGGGACCTCTGGGGCCAACGTCCTGACTTTC. Protein product: CASSFWGTGTSGANVLTF.

This chain joins TRBV28 and TRBJ2-5; 7 bases agree with TRBD2. J gave up 7 bases and V 6 bases, and 11 bases lay outside the gene matches. The germline V gene has CDR1 MDHEN and CDR2 SYDVKM. The CDR3 is 14 amino acids. CDR3 sequence reads: CASRSILREGTQYF. CDR3 DNA sequence: TGTGCCAGCAGGAGTATTTTGAGGGAGGGGACCCAGTACTTC.

A few counts support this clonotype. The genes are TRBV20-1 and TRBJ1-2; 7 nucleotides line up with TRBD1. The CDR3 is 13 amino acids. V gave up 0 bases and J gave up 6 bases; unmatched junction bases: 4. Germline V gene data show CDR1 as DFQATT and CDR2 as SNEGSKA (reference sequence). The CDR3 nucleotides read TGCAGTGCTAGAGACTACAGGGGCGATGGCTACACCTTC. Translation gives CSARDYRGDGYTF.

This clonotype appeared many times. This chain links TRBV7-6 with TRBJ2-7; no clear D gene. V gave up 2 bases and J gave up 4 bases, with 9 bases separating them. Germline V gene lookup returns CDR1 SGHVS and CDR2 FNYEAQ. The CDR3 length is 13 residues. CDR3 coding DNA: TGTGCCAGCAGCTTAACTCGTAGTTACGAGCAGTACTTC. This gives the protein CASSLTRSYEQYF. The full variable domain, its missing parts supplied by reference TRBV7-6 and TRBJ2-7, is GAGVSQSPRYKVTKRGQDVALRCDPISGHVSLYWYRQALGQGPEFLTYFNYEAQQDKSGLPNDRFSAERPEGSISTLTIQRTEQRDSAMYRCASSLTRSYEQYFGPGTRLTVT.

The chain has TRBV6-5 and TRBJ2-5; tentative D call: TRBD1 (7 bases). The V gene's germline CDR1 is MNHEY and CDR2 SVGAGI. Between the trimmed V and J ends, which lost 0 bases and 1 base, there was a span of 12 bases. This CDR3 spans 16 amino acids. The CDR3 region is CASSYSRGQIQETQYF. CDR3 nucleotide sequence: TGTGCCAGCAGTTACTCGCGGGGACAGATCCAAGAGACCCAGTACTTC.

This clonotype was found a few times. The chain combines TRBV20-1 with TRBJ2-7, with D unresolved. Per germline, CDR1 DFQATT and CDR2 SNEGSKA (reference sequence). V shed 0 bases and J shed 2 bases, with 11 bases lying between them. CDR3 size: 14 residues. The CDR3 nucleotides read TGCAGTGCTAGAGACATATTCCACCCCTACGAGCAGTACTTC. It codes for CSARDIFHPYEQYF.

This clonotype was detected a few times. The chain carries TRBV20-1 and TRBJ2-7; D unresolved. This CDR3 has 12 residues. Germline V gene data show CDR1 as DFQATT and CDR2 as SNEGSKA (reference sequence). V lost 6 bases, J lost 3 bases, and 12 bases lay in between. The CDR3 bases are TGCAGTGCCACACAGAATAACTACGAGCAGTACTTC. It is translated as CSATQNNYEQYF.

The rearrangement uses TRBV20-1 and TRBJ1-5, with D tentatively TRBD1 (5 bases). The CDR3 covers 13 residues. Trimming stripped 2 bases from V and 4 bases from J, with 9 bases between. Germline values: CDR1 DFQATT, CDR2 SNEGSKA (reference sequence). In nucleotides, the CDR3 is TGCAGTGCTAGATTGACAGATAATCAGCCCCAGCATTTT. It encodes CSARLTDNQPQHF.

There are many counts of this clonotype. J is TRBJ2-7 and V is TRBV5-1; 7 bases align to TRBD1. This CDR3 has 15 residues. V lost 2 bases, J lost 1 base, and 6 bases stayed unmatched. Germline V gene sequence: CDR1 SGHRS, CDR2 YFSETQ. The CDR3 here is CASSLGTAFSYEQYF. CDR3 in DNA: TGCGCCAGCAGCTTAGGGACAGCATTTTCCTACGAGCAGTACTTC.

The rearrangement links TRBV6-5 to TRBJ2-3; D gene uncertain. The germline V gene encodes CDR1 MNHEY and CDR2 SVGAGI. The CDR3 is 16 residues long. The V end was cut by 0 bases, the J end by 1 base, with 11 bases between. In nucleotides, the CDR3 is TGTGCCAGCAGTTACTCTGGAAGCCTAGGCACAGATACGCAGTATTTT. The encoded protein is CASSYSGSLGTDTQYF.

V is TRBV24-1 and J is TRBJ2-2; D call uncertain. With 3 bases removed from V and 4 bases from J, the gap between germline ends came to 11 bases. The CDR3 runs 15 residues. In germline, CDR1 is KGHDR, CDR2 SFDVKD. The CDR3 DNA reads TGTGCCACCAGTGATCCGGGTTGGAGCACCGGGGAGCTGTTTTTT. Translated: CATSDPGWSTGELFF.

This clonotype has more than one count but fewer than ten. This chain links TRBV12-3 or TRBV12-4 with TRBJ1-2; D might be TRBD1 (5 bases). Deletions cut 1 base from V and 3 bases from J, with 6 bases between. This CDR3 has 13 amino acids. CDR3 sequence reads: CASSLGTYYGYTF. Here the CDR3 DNA reads TGTGCCAGCAGTTTAGGGACATACTATGGCTACACCTTC.

The rearrangement joins TRBV5-1 to TRBJ1-5; 8 positions agree with TRBD1. CDR1 is SGHRS and CDR2 is YFSETQ in the germline V gene. V was pared by 5 bases and J by 4 bases, with 2 bases of the junction left unmatched. CDR3 size: 13 residues. The CDR3 region is CASRTGANQPQHF. In DNA form, the CDR3 reads TGCGCCAGCAGGACAGGGGCGAATCAGCCCCAGCATTTT.

There are a few counts of this clonotype. The chain links TRBV6-2 or TRBV6-3 to TRBJ2-7; D gene uncertain. V lost 0 bases and J 2 bases, leaving 14 bases between the germline ends. Germline lookup yields CDR1 MNHEY and CDR2 SVGEGT. This CDR3 is 16 amino acids long. The DNA of the CDR3 is TGTGCCAGCAGTTACTCGAGGCAGAAGATTACCTACGAGCAGTACTTC. Protein sequence: CASSYSRQKITYEQYF.

The chain carries TRBV6-5 and TRBJ1-3; tentative D call: TRBD1 (6 bases). The germline gives CDR1 MNHEY, CDR2 SVGAGI. The CDR3 has 15 amino acids. V shed 0 bases and J shed 1 base, with 7 bases lying between them. DNA of the CDR3: TGTGCCAGCAGTTACTCGGGGGCTTCTGGAAACACCATATATTTT. Translated: CASSYSGASGNTIYF.

The DNA for the CDR3 is TGTGCCAGCAGCCAGATACAGGGGTCTGGGGCCAACGTCCTGACTTTC. It codes for CASSQIQGSGANVLTF. The V call is TRBV7-2, the J call TRBJ2-6, with TRBD1 matching 7 bases. The length of the CDR3 is 16 residues. Germline-derived CDR1 and CDR2 are SGHTA and FQGNSA. V shed 5 bases, J shed 1 base, and the junction held 5 bases outside the gene matches.

The chain combines TRBV6-1 with TRBJ1-1; weak D call: TRBD1 (6 bases). V shed 5 bases and J shed 4 bases, with 11 bases lying between them. CDR3 size: 13 residues. CDR1 MNHNS and CDR2 SASEGT come from the germline V gene. The CDR3 reads CASSQGLSTEAFF. The CDR3 coding sequence is TGTGCCAGCAGTCAGGGGTTGAGCACTGAAGCTTTCTTT.

The V and J genes are TRBV11-3 and TRBJ2-1; 9 positions agree with TRBD1. In germline, CDR1 is SGHNT, CDR2 YENEEA. J lost 6 bases, V lost 3 bases, and 12 bases had no gene match. The CDR3 is 17 residues long. The CDR3: CASSFDSPGTGTNEQFF. The CDR3 DNA reads as TGTGCCAGCAGCTTTGATTCCCCCGGGACAGGGACCAATGAGCAGTTCTTC.

The V call is TRBV15, the J call TRBJ1-5, with D uncertain. Trimming pared 0 bases from V and 7 bases from J, leaving 7 bases between. The CDR3 extends over 13 amino acids. Germline CDR1 LNHNV, CDR2 YYDKDF (reference sequence). The chain's CDR3 is CATSRDWRQPQHF. CDR3 DNA: TGTGCCACCAGCAGAGATTGGCGCCAGCCCCAGCATTTT.

This clonotype was picked up a small number of times. This sequence joins TRBV5-1 and TRBJ1-2, with TRBD1 identical over 7 bases. This CDR3 has 14 residues. Trimming cost V 0 bases and J 8 bases; bases outside gene matches: 7. The germline CDR1 and CDR2 sequences are SGHRS and YFSETQ. CDR3 sequence reads: CASSLGTGSDGYTF. In DNA, the CDR3 is TGCGCCAGCAGCTTGGGGACAGGTAGCGACGGCTACACCTTC.

Only a few counts were recorded for this clonotype. The rearrangement joins TRBV24-1 to TRBJ2-5, with D possibly matching TRBD1 (7 bases). This CDR3 contains 15 residues. Germline V CDR1 and CDR2: KGHDR, SFDVKD. V lost 4 bases, J lost 5 bases, and 16 bases lay in between. The CDR3 bases are TGTGCCACCAGTGACCCTGACAGGGAGGAGGAGACCCAGTACTTC. Translating it yields CATSDPDREEETQYF.